These 23 T cell receptor beta chains originate from one sample sequenced in a study of blood T cell repertoires in COVID-19. The method was immunoSEQ multiplex PCR; TCRdb's version includes in-frame clones alone and lacks a portion of them. There are a few hundred thousand clones in the sample; 70% to 90% occur only once, and about 0.93% lies in the top ten. Sequenced sample: peripheral blood. These receptor sequences come from a man aged 35-49 years with acute or convalescent COVID-19.

V usage is TRBV5-4 and J usage is TRBJ1-2; possible D gene TRBD1, 6 bases. Germline V gene sequence: CDR1 SGHNT, CDR2 YYREEE (reference sequence). The germline V and J ends were trimmed by 5 bases and 7 bases, with 18 bases remaining between them. This CDR3 comprises 14 residues. The CDR3 DNA reads as TGTGCCAGCAGTTCCGGACAGTCCCCCGGTGGCTACACCTTC. As protein: CASSSGQSPGGYTF.

This rearrangement joins TRBV19 to TRBJ1-1, with D perhaps TRBD1 (5 bases). V lost 5 bases and J lost 4, with 11 bases in between. Germline V gene data show CDR1 as LNHDA and CDR2 as SQIVND (reference sequence). The CDR3 contains 13 residues. Written as DNA, the CDR3 is TGTGCCAGTAGTTCAGGGTTCGGCACTGAAGCTTTCTTT. Translating gives CASSSGFGTEAFF.

This rearrangement joins TRBV10-3 to TRBJ1-5; D is undetermined. Trimming removed 4 bases from V and 6 bases from J, with 10 bases in between. The CDR3 is 13 amino acids. The germline V gene has CDR1 ENHRY and CDR2 SYGVKD. CDR3 region: CAISGGFLQPQHF. DNA of the CDR3: TGTGCCATCAGTGGAGGGTTTCTTCAGCCCCAGCATTTT.

As for this clone: The sample holds other DNA sequences that translate to the same CDR3. The J gene is TRBJ1-6, the V gene TRBV7-9; 9 bases match TRBD1. Looked up from germline, CDR1 is SEHNR and CDR2 is FQNEAQ (reference sequence). Unmatched junction bases numbered 3, after V lost 3 bases and J lost 9 bases. The CDR3 length is 14 residues. CDR3 sequence: CASSLGQGSSPLHF. The CDR3 DNA sequence: TGTGCCAGCAGCTTGGGACAGGGAAGTTCACCCCTCCACTTT.

The chain couples TRBV6-5 to TRBJ2-7; tentatively, D is TRBD1 (5 bases). This CDR3 has 16 residues. Trimming removed 0 bases at V and 4 bases at J, with 16 bases between. Germline values: CDR1 MNHEY, CDR2 SVGAGI. The CDR3 DNA follows: TGTGCCAGCAGTTACTCGGAATTGGGCAGGGCGTACGAGCAGTACTTC. Residues: CASSYSELGRAYEQYF.

The chain recombines TRBV25-1 with TRBJ1-2; TRBD1 matches 8 bases. The ends lost 4 bases at V and 14 bases at J; junction bases unmatched: 12. The CDR3 has 13 residues. Germline V lookup: CDR1 MGHDK, CDR2 SYGVNS. Here the CDR3 reads CASSARGLDRETF. The CDR3, as DNA: TGTGCCAGCAGTGCCAGGGGGTTGGACAGGGAAACCTTC.

The chain employs TRBV28 and TRBJ2-3, with D unclear. CDR1 MDHEN and CDR2 SYDVKM come from the germline V gene. V was pared by 5 bases and J by 4 bases, with 4 bases between. The CDR3 runs to 11 residues. CDR3 DNA sequence: TGTGCCAGCAGTCTCCCAGATACGCAGTATTTT. The encoded protein is CASSLPDTQYF.

This rearrangement joins TRBV10-2 to TRBJ2-1; 8 bases agree with TRBD2. The CDR3 runs to 14 residues. Looked up from germline, CDR1 is WSHSY and CDR2 is SAAADI. With V trimmed by 8 bases and J by 7 bases, 10 bases remained unmatched. The CDR3 protein is CASQGSGVENEQFF. CDR3 nucleotide sequence: TGCGCCAGCCAAGGTAGCGGGGTGGAAAATGAGCAGTTCTTC.

This chain uses TRBV7-2 with TRBJ2-5; 12 bases agree with TRBD2. The CDR3 is made up of 15 amino acids. V was clipped by 5 bases and J by 5 bases; unmatched bases: 6. CDR1 SGHTA and CDR2 FQGNSA come from the germline V gene. Here the CDR3 reads CASSQRLAGVETQYF. In nucleotides, the CDR3 is TGTGCCAGCAGCCAGAGACTAGCGGGGGTGGAGACCCAGTACTTC.

V gene TRBV6-2 or TRBV6-3 combines with J gene TRBJ1-5; 11 bases map to TRBD1. With V trimmed by 3 bases and J by 6 bases, 7 bases remained unmatched. The germline gives CDR1 MNHEY, CDR2 SVGEGT. The CDR3 sequence is 16 residues long. Here the CDR3 reads CASSYHGQGAVQPQHF. DNA for the CDR3: TGTGCCAGCAGTTATCATGGACAGGGGGCCGTTCAGCCCCAGCATTTT.

The chain recombines TRBV6-5 with TRBJ1-2; a possible D gene is TRBD1 (5 bases). The CDR3 is made up of 15 amino acids. Germline loops: CDR1 MNHEY, CDR2 SVGAGI. The ends were cut back, 5 bases at V and 2 bases at J, with 15 bases in the middle. CDR3 residues: CASSPSLRANYGYTF. DNA for the CDR3: TGTGCCAGCAGTCCAAGCCTCAGGGCGAACTATGGCTACACCTTC.

The rearrangement links TRBV9 to TRBJ2-4; the match to TRBD1 covers 8 bases. The CDR3 covers 16 residues. With V trimmed by 0 bases and J by 6 bases, 8 bases remained unmatched. Germline-derived CDR1 and CDR2 are SGDLS and YYNGEE. The CDR3 DNA reads as TGTGCCAGCAGCGTAGGACGAGAAACAGGGGGAAACATTCAGTACTTC. Translation: CASSVGRETGGNIQYF.

The rearrangement links TRBV9 to TRBJ2-3, with 11 bases matching TRBD2. Germline assignment: CDR1 SGDLS and CDR2 YYNGEE. Unmatched junction bases numbered 14, after V lost 0 bases and J lost 11 bases. The CDR3 runs 17 residues. The CDR3 loop is CASSVAPRASGGIGQYF. CDR3 nucleotide sequence: TGTGCCAGCAGCGTAGCCCCGAGGGCTAGCGGGGGGATCGGGCAGTATTTT.

The gene calls are TRBV15 and TRBJ1-1, with a weak D call TRBD1 (5 bases). V was clipped by 3 bases and J by 8 bases, with 13 bases between them. This CDR3 has 13 residues. Germline loops: CDR1 LNHNV, CDR2 YYDKDF (reference sequence). CDR3 region: CATSSWDSREAFF. CDR3 DNA sequence: TGTGCCACCAGCAGTTGGGACTCCAGGGAAGCTTTCTTT.

For this clone: This specimen includes other DNA sequences encoding the same CDR3. The V and J genes are TRBV7-3 and TRBJ2-7, with 8 bases matching TRBD1. Germline lookup yields CDR1 SGHTA and CDR2 FQGTGA. The CDR3 length is 14 residues. The trim removed 3 bases at V and 4 bases at J, leaving 5 bases unmatched. The CDR3 DNA sequence: TGTGCCAGCAGCTTCGGACAGGGCACGTACGAGCAGTACTTC. This gives the protein CASSFGQGTYEQYF.

The chain joins TRBV5-1 to TRBJ2-1, with unresolved D. V lost 2 bases, J lost 6 bases, and 15 bases lay in between. The CDR3 loop spans 15 amino acids. CDR1 and CDR2 (germline): SGHRS, YFSETQ. CDR3 sequence (DNA): TGCGCCAGCAGCTTTATACTCGGAACAGCCAATGAGCAGTTCTTC. Protein product: CASSFILGTANEQFF.

V and J are TRBV7-2 and TRBJ1-2, with 7 bases fitting TRBD1. The CDR3 spans 14 residues. V was pared by 6 bases and J by 4 bases, with 8 bases of the junction left unmatched. CDR1 is SGHTA and CDR2 is FQGNSA in the germline V gene. The CDR3 coding sequence is TGTGCCAGCAGACCCCCGGGACAGCCCTATGGCTACACCTTC. Protein: CASRPPGQPYGYTF.

The CDR3 here is CASSSGQRVTEAFF. The CDR3 DNA reads as TGTGCCAGCAGTTCTGGACAGAGGGTCACTGAAGCTTTCTTT. The chain combines TRBV28 with TRBJ1-1; D perhaps matches TRBD1 (6 bases). Trimming took 4 bases from V and 4 from J, leaving 13 bases between them. Germline V CDR1 and CDR2: MDHEN, SYDVKM. The CDR3 length is 14 residues.

This clone came up a few times. The chain couples TRBV2 to TRBJ1-4, with D unclear. The CDR3 has 14 residues. Trimming left V 8 bases short and J 0 bases short, with 10 bases between. Germline V CDR1 and CDR2: SNHLY, FYNNEI. The CDR3 DNA reads as TGTGCCAGCCGTTCTTCTGCAACTAATGAAAAACTGTTTTTT. This translates into CASRSSATNEKLFF.

The gene calls are TRBV19 and TRBJ2-3; 7 bases map to TRBD1. The CDR3 has 13 amino acids. Germline CDR1 and CDR2: LNHDA and SQIVND (reference sequence). V lost 10 bases and J lost 0; bases outside the gene matches: 4. CDR3: CATGRGSTDTQYF. The CDR3 nucleotides read TGTGCCACCGGCAGGGGGAGCACAGATACGCAGTATTTT. The whole variable domain, remainder taken from reference TRBV19 and TRBJ2-3, is DGGITQSPKYLFRKEGQNVTLSCEQNLNHDAMYWYRQDPGQGLRLIYYSQIVNDFQKGDIAEGYSVSREKKESFPLTVTSAQKNPTAFYLCATGRGSTDTQYFGPGTRLTVL.

The V call is TRBV3-1 (or the pseudogene TRBV3-2), the J call TRBJ2-2; D unresolved. Germline CDR1 reads LGHDT; CDR2 reads YNNKEL (reference sequence). There are 12 residues in the CDR3. V was cut by 4 bases and J by 7 bases, with 7 bases left in between. CDR3 nucleotides: TGTGCCAGCAGCCCACGAGGCGGGGAGCTGTTTTTT. Protein: CASSPRGGELFF.

This sequence joins TRBV10-3 and TRBJ1-1; perhaps TRBD1 as D (6 bases). Deletions cut 6 bases from V and 0 bases from J, with 8 bases between. From germline, CDR1 is ENHRY and CDR2 SYGVKD. The CDR3 covers 13 residues. The CDR3 coding sequence is TGTGCCATCAGAGGACAGTTGAACACTGAAGCTTTCTTT. Its translation: CAIRGQLNTEAFF.

This chain joins TRBV5-4 and TRBJ2-5, with 8 bases matching TRBD1. The CDR3 spans 14 residues. The junction had 2 bases not matched to a gene; V was cut back by 0 bases and J by 4 bases. The germline gives CDR1 SGHNT, CDR2 YYREEE (reference sequence). DNA of the CDR3: TGTGCCAGCAGCTTGGGGACAGGGAGAGAGACCCAGTACTTC. This codes for CASSLGTGRETQYF.